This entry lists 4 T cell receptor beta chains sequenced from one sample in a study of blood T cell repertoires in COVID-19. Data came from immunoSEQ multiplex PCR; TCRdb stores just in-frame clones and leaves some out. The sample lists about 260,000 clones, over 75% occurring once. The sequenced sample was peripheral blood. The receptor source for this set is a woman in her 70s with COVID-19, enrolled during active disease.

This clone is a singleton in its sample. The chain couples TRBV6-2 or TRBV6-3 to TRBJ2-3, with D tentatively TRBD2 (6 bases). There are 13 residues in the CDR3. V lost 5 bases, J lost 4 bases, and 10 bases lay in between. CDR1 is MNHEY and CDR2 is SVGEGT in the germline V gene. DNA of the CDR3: TGTGCCAGCAGTCGAACGGGGGCAGATACGCAGTATTTT. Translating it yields CASSRTGADTQYF.

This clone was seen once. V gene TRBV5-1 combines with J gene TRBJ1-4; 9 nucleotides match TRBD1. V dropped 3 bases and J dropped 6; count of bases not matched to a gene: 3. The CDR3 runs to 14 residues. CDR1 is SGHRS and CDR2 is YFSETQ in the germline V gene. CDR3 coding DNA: TGCGCCAGCAGCTCAACAGGGGGCGATGAAAAACTGTTTTTT. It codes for CASSSTGGDEKLFF.

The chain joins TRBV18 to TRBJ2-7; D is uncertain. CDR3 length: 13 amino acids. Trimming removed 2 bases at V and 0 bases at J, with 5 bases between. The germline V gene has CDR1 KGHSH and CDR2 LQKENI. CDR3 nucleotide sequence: TGTGCCAGCTCACCATACGGCTCCTACGAGCAGTACTTC. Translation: CASSPYGSYEQYF.

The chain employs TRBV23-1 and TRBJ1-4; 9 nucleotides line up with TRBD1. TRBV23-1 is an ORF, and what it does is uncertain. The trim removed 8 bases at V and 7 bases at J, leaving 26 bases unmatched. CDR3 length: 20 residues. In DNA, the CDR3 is TGCGCCAGCTGCAACCCGCCAACCGGGACAGGGCGAGCGGGGAGTGAAAAACTGTTTTTT. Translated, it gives CASCNPPTGTGRAGSEKLFF.